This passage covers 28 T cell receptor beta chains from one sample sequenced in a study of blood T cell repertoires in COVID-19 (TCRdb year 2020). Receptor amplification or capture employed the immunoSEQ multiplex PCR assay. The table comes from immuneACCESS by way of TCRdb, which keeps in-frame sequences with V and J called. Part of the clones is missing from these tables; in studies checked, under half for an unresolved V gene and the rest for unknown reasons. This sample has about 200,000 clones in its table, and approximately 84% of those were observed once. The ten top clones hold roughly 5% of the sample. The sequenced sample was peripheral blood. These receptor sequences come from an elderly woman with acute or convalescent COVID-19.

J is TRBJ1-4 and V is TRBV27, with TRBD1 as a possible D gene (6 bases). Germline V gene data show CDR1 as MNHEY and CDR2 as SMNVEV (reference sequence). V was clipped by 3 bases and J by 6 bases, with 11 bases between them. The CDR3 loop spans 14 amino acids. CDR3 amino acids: CASSFRGWDEKLFF. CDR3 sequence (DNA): TGTGCCAGCAGTTTCAGGGGATGGGATGAAAAACTGTTTTTT.

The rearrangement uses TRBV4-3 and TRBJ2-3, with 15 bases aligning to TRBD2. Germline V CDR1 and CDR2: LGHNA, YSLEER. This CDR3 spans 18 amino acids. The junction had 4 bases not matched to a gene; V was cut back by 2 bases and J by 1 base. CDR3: CASSQYWTSGRGTDTQYF. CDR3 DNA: TGCGCCAGCAGCCAATACTGGACTAGCGGGAGGGGCACAGATACGCAGTATTTT.

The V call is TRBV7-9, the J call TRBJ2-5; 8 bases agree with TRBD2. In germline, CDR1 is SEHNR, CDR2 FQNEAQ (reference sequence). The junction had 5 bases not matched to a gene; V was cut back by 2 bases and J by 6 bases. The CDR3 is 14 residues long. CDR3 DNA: TGTGCCAGCAGCTTATCGGGAGGGAAGAAGACCCAGTACTTC. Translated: CASSLSGGKKTQYF.

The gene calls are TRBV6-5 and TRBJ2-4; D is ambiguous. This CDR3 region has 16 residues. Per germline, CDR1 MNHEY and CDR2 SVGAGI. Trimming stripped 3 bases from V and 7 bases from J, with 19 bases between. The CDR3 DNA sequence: TGTGCCAGCAGTTATTATTCCGGGTCCCTCGGGAACATTCAGTACTTC. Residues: CASSYYSGSLGNIQYF.

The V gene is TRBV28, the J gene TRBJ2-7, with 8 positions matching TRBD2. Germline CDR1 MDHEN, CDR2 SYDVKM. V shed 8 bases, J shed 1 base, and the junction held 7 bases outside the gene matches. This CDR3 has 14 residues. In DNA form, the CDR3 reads TGTGCCAGCGCAAACGCGGGGGGATCCTACGAGCAGTACTTC. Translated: CASANAGGSYEQYF.

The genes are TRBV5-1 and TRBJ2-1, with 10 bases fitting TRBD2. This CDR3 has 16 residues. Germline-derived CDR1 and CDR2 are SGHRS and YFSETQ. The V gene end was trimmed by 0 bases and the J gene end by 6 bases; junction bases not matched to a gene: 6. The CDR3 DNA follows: TGCGCCAGCAGCTTGGGGGCTAGCGGGAGTGTCAATGAGCAGTTCTTC. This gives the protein CASSLGASGSVNEQFF.

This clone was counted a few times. The CDR3 spells CASSPGDRDQKLFF. The CDR3 DNA is TGCGCCAGCTCCCCCGGGGACAGGGATCAAAAACTGTTTTTT. This chain links TRBV5-1 with TRBJ1-4; 9 bases fit TRBD1. J lost 9 bases, V lost 7 bases, and 10 bases had no gene match. The CDR3 totals 14 residues. In germline, CDR1 is SGHRS, CDR2 YFSETQ. The full variable domain, in which reference TRBV5-1 and TRBJ1-4 provide the parts outside the CDR3, is KAGVTQTPRYLIKTRGQQVTLSCSPISGHRSVSWYQQTPGQGLQFLFEYFSETQRNKGNFPGRFSGRQFSNSRSEMNVSTLELGDSALYLCASSPGDRDQKLFFGSGTQLSVL.

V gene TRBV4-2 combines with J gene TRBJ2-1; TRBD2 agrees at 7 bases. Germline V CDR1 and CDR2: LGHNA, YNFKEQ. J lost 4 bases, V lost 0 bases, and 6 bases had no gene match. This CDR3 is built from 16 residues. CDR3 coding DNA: TGTGCCAGCAGCCAAGATGGGGGAGGGGAATACAATGAGCAGTTCTTC. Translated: CASSQDGGGEYNEQFF.

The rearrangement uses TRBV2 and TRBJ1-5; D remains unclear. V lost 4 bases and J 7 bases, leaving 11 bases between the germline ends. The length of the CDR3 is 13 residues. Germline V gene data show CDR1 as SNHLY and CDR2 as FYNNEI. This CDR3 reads CASSVEGQQPQHF. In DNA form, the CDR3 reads TGTGCCAGCAGTGTTGAGGGCCAACAGCCCCAGCATTTT.

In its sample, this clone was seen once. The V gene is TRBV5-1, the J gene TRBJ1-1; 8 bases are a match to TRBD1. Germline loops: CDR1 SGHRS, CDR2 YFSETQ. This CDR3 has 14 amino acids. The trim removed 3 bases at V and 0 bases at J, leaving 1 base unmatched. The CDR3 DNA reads TGCGCCAGCAGCTGGACAGGGTTGAACACTGAAGCTTTCTTT. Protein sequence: CASSWTGLNTEAFF.

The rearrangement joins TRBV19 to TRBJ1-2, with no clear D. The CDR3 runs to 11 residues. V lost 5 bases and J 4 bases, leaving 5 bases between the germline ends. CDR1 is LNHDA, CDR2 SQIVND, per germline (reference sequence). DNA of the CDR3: TGTGCCAGTAGTTCCCTCTATGGCTACACCTTC. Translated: CASSSLYGYTF.

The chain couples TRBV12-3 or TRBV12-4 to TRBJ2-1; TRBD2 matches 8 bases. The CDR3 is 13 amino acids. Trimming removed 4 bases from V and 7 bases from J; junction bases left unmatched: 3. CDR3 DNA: TGTGCCAGCAGTTGGACTAGCTGGAATGAGCAGTTCTTC. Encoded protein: CASSWTSWNEQFF.

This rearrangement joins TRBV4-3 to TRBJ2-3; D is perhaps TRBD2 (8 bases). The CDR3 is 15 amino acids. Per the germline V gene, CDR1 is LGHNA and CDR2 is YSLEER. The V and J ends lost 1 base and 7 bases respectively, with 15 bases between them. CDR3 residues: CASSQGLAGQNTQYF. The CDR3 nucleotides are TGCGCCAGCAGCCAAGGCTTAGCGGGACAGAATACGCAGTATTTT.

This CDR3 reads CASSLSTGSSNYGYTF. The CDR3 DNA sequence: TGTGCCAGCAGCTTATCCACAGGATCATCTAACTATGGCTACACCTTC. The rearrangement joins TRBV7-2 to TRBJ1-2; perhaps TRBD1 as D (5 bases). The CDR3 runs 16 residues. Trimming removed 2 bases at V and 0 bases at J, with 13 bases between. Germline values: CDR1 SGHTA, CDR2 FQGNSA. The full variable domain, rest sourced from reference TRBV7-2 and TRBJ1-2, is GAGVSQSPSNKVTEKGKDVELRCDPISGHTALYWYRQSLGQGLEFLIYFQGNSAPDKSGLPSDRFSAERTGGSVSTLTIQRTQQEDSAVYLCASSLSTGSSNYGYTFGSGTRLTVV.

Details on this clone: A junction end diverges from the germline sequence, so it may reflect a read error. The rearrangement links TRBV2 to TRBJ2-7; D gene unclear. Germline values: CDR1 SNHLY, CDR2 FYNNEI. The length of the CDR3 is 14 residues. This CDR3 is CASSEHSNSYERYF. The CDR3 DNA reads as TGTGCCAGCAGTGAACATAGTAACTCCTACGAGCGGTACTTC.

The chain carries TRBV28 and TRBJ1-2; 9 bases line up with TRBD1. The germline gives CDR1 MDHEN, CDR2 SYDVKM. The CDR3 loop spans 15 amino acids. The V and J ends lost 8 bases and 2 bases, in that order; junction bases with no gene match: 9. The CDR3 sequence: CASRGSGQGNYGYTF. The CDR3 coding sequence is TGTGCCAGCCGAGGATCCGGACAGGGGAACTATGGCTACACCTTC.

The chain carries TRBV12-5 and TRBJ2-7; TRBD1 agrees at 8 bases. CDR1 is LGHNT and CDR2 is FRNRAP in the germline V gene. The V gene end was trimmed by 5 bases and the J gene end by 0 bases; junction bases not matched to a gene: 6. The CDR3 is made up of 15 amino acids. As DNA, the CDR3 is TGTGCTAGTGGTAACCGGGACAGGCTCTCCTACGAGCAGTACTTC. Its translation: CASGNRDRLSYEQYF.

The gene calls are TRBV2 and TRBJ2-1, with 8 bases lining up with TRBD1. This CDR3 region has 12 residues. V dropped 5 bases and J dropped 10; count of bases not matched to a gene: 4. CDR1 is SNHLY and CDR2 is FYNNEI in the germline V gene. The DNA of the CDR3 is TGTGCCAGCAGTCCACAGGGGGTCGAGCAGTTCTTC. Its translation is CASSPQGVEQFF. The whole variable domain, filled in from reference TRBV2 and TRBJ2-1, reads EPEVTQTPSHQVTQMGQEVILRCVPISNHLYFYWYRQILGQKVEFLVSFYNNEISEKSEIFDDQFSVERPDGSNFTLKIRSTKLEDSAMYFCASSPQGVEQFFGPGTRLTVL.

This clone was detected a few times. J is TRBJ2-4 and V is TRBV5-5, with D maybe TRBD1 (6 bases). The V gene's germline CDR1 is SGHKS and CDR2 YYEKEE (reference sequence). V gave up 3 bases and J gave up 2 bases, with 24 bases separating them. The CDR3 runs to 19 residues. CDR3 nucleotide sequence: TGTGCCAGCAGCTCAAAGGGGGACACTCTTGTTGGGACCAAAAACATTCAGTACTTC. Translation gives CASSSKGDTLVGTKNIQYF.

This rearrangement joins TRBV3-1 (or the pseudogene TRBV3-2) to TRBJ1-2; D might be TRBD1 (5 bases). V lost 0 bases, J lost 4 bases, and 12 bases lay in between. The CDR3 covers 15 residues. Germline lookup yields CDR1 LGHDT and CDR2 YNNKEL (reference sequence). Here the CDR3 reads CASSQDQGLGYGYTF. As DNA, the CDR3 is TGTGCCAGCAGCCAAGATCAGGGTTTGGGCTATGGCTACACCTTC.

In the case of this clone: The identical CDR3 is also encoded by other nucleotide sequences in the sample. The CDR3 loop reads CASSPGQGNQPQHF. DNA of the CDR3: TGCGCCAGCAGCCCCGGACAGGGGAATCAGCCCCAGCATTTT. The chain is built from TRBV5-1 and TRBJ1-5, with TRBD1 matching over 9 bases. The ends lost 4 bases at V and 4 bases at J; junction bases unmatched: 3. CDR1 and CDR2 (germline): SGHRS, YFSETQ. This CDR3 contains 14 residues. Complete variable domain (other parts from reference TRBV5-1 and TRBJ1-5): KAGVTQTPRYLIKTRGQQVTLSCSPISGHRSVSWYQQTPGQGLQFLFEYFSETQRNKGNFPGRFSGRQFSNSRSEMNVSTLELGDSALYLCASSPGQGNQPQHFGDGTRLSIL.

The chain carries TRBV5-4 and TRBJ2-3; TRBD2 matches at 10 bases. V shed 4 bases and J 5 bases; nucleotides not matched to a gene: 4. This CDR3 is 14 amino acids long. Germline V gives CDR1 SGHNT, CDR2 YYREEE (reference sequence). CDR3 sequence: CASSTRTSGDTQYF. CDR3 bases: TGTGCCAGCAGCACCCGGACTAGCGGAGATACGCAGTATTTT.

The CDR3 nucleotides are TGTGCCAGCAGCGGACAGTTAGCTAACTATGGCTACACCTTC. Its protein is CASSGQLANYGYTF. The rearrangement links TRBV2 to TRBJ1-2; D perhaps matches TRBD1 (6 bases). The V and J ends lost 6 bases and 0 bases respectively, with 11 bases between them. CDR3 size: 14 residues. Germline V gene data show CDR1 as SNHLY and CDR2 as FYNNEI.

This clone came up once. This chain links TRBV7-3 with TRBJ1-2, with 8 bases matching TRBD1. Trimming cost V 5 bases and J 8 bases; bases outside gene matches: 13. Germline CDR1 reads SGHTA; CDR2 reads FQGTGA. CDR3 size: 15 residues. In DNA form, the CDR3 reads TGTGCCAGCAGCCCTAATAACCGACAGGGGACGGGCTACACCTTC. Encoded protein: CASSPNNRQGTGYTF.

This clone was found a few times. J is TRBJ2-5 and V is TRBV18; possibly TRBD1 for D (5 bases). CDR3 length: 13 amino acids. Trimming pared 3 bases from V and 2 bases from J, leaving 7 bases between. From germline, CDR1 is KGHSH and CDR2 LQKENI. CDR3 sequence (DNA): TGTGCCAGCTCACCGGACATTCAAGAGACCCAGTACTTC. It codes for CASSPDIQETQYF.

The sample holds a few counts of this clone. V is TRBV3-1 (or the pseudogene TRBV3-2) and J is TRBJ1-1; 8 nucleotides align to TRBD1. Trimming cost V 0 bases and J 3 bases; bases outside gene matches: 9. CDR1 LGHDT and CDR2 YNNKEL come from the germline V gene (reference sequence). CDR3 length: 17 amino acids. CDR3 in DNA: TGTGCCAGCAGCCAAGAAGCTGGACAGGGATGGTACACTGAAGCTTTCTTT. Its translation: CASSQEAGQGWYTEAFF.

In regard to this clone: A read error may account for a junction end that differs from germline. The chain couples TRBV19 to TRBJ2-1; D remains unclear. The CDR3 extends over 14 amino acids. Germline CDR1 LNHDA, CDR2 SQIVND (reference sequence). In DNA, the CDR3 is TGTGCCAGTAGGATAGTCTGGAGCTACAATGAGCAGTTCTTC. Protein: CASRIVWSYNEQFF.

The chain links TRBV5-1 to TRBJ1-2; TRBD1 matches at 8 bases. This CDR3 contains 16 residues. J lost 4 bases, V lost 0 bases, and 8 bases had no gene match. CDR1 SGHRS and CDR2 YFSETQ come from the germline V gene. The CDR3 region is CASSLGQTGDLYGYTF. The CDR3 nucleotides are TGCGCCAGCAGCTTGGGGCAGACAGGGGACCTCTATGGCTACACCTTC.